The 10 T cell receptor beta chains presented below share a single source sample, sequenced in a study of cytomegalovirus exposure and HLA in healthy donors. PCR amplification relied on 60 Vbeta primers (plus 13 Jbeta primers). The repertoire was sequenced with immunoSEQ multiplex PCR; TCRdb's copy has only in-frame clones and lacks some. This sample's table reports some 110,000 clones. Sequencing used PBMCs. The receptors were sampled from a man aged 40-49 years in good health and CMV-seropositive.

CDR3 nucleotides: TGTGCCAGCAGCGGGACAGGCGGGGAGTTCTTC. The encoded protein is CASSGTGGEFF. V gene TRBV5-6 combines with J gene TRBJ2-1; 8 nucleotides agree with TRBD1. Unmatched junction bases numbered 5, after V lost 4 bases and J lost 14 bases. The germline CDR1 and CDR2 sequences are SGHDT and YYEEEE. The CDR3 is made up of 11 amino acids.

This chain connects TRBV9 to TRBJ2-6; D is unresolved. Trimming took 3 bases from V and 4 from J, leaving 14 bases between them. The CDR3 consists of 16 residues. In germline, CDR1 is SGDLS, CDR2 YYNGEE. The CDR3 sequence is CASSAPSRPGANVLTF. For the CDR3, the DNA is TGTGCCAGCAGCGCCCCGTCGAGGCCCGGGGCCAACGTCCTGACTTTC.

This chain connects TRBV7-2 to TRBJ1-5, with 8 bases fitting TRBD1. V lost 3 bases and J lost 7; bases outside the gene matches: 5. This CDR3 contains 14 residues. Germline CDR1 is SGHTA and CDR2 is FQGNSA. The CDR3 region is CASSFQGAGQPQHF. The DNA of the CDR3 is TGTGCCAGCAGCTTTCAGGGGGCCGGCCAGCCCCAGCATTTT.

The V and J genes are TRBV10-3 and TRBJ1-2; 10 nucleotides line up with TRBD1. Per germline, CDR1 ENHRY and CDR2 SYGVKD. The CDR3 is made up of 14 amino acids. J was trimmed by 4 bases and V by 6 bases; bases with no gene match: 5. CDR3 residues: CAIRGQGGRYGYTF. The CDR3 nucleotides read TGTGCCATCAGAGGACAGGGGGGTCGCTATGGCTACACCTTC.

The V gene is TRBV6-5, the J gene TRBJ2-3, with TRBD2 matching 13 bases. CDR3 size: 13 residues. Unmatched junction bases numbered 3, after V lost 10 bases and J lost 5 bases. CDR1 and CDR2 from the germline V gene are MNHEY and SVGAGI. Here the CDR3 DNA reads TGTGCCACCCGACTAGCGGGAGGAGATACGCAGTATTTT. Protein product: CATRLAGGDTQYF.

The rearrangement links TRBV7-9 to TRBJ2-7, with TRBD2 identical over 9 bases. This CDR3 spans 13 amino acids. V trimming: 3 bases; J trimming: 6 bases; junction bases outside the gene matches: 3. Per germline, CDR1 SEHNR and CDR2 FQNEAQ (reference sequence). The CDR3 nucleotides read TGTGCCAGCAGCTTGGGACTAGCAGGCGAGCAGTACTTC. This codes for CASSLGLAGEQYF.

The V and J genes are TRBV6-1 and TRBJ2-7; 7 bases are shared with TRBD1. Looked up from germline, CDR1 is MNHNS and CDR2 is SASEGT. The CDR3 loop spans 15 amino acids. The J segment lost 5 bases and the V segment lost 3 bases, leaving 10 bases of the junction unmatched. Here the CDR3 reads CASSETRTGLHEQYF. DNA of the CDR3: TGTGCCAGCAGTGAGACCAGGACAGGCCTTCACGAGCAGTACTTC.

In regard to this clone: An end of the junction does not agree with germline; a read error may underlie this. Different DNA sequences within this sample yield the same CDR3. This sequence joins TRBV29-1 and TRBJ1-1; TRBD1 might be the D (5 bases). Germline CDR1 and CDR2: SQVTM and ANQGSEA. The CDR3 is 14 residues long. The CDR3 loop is CSSKKSGKNTEAFF. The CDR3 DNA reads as TGCAGCTCTAAGAAGTCAGGGAAGAACACTGAGGCTTTCTTT.

The CDR3 here is CASSTGTGPTDTQYF. For the CDR3, the DNA is TGTGCCAGTTCCACCGGGACAGGGCCAACAGATACGCAGTATTTT. The V and J genes are TRBV19 and TRBJ2-3, with TRBD1 matching 9 bases. Trimming removed 8 bases from V and 3 bases from J; junction bases left unmatched: 9. This CDR3 region has 15 residues. CDR1 and CDR2 (germline): LNHDA, SQIVND (reference sequence).

The CDR3 nucleotides are TGTGCCAGCAGTGACCAAGGAGGGAACAGCTCCTACAATGAGCAGTTCTTC. Its protein product is CASSDQGGNSSYNEQFF. The chain combines TRBV25-1 with TRBJ2-1; a possible D gene is TRBD2 (6 bases). Germline assignment: CDR1 MGHDK and CDR2 SYGVNS. The CDR3 has 17 residues. Deletions cut 3 bases from V and 0 bases from J, with 15 bases between.